This T cell receptor (beta chain) derives from a study of OX40 agonist ivuxolimab in advanced cancers. On the study more broadly: At 0.01 to 10 mg/kg, ivuxolimab was administered intravenously to patients every 2 weeks.

CDR1 MGHRA and CDR2 YSYEKL come from the germline V gene. This CDR3 contains 18 residues. Trimming at V came to 0 bases and at J to 4 bases, leaving 9 bases not matched to a gene. Exclusion applied to patients with autoimmune disease history or systemic immunosuppression. Sequencing used immunoSEQ multiplex PCR; TCRdb keeps in-frame clones, though not all of them. The sample lists about 72,000 clones, 75% to 90% occurring once. Details on this clone: Its antigen is unidentified. Other DNA sequences from this sample encode an identical CDR3 as well.

Whole-study findings and limits: Clones of CD4+ and CD8+ blood T cells grew by week 6 at doses of 0.1 to 3.0 mg/kg.

The sample in question was CD4+ or CD8+ T cells sorted from blood, obtained in a trial of the OX40 agonist ivuxolimab. The rearrangement links TRBV4-1 to TRBJ2-1; TRBD2 matches at 10 bases. This receptor was identified in an adult with an advanced solid tumor such as melanoma, head and neck, liver or kidney cancer. CDR3 sequence reads: CASSQEGALAGPYNEQFF. The CDR3, as DNA: TGCGCCAGCAGCCAAGAGGGAGCACTAGCGGGGCCTTACAATGAGCAGTTCTTC.